These T cell receptor beta chains were read from a single sample in a study of T-cell reconstitution after alpha-beta-depleted transplantation in children. TCRdb fed the PCR reads into MiXCR, producing one record per CDR3 protein. The repertoire holds 450,000 to 500,000 distinct CDR3 sequences, with approximately 12% as singletons. Sample: PBMCs from the stem cell graft donor, taken from the stem cell graft. The receptors originated from a human donor who donated a stem cell graft to a child with combined immunodeficiency. Both conserved end residues are part of each CDR3. D genes are given only for firm matches. Some rows have no size entry. The others give once, few or many, or a class for an expanded clone.

d_call	v_call	j_call	clone_size	cdr3_nt	cdr3_aa
NA	TRBV12-5	TRBJ2-1	NA	TGTGCTAGTGCCATTCATCAGGGAATAGGCTACAATGAGCAGTTCTTC	CASAIHQGIGYNEQFF
NA	TRBV7-6	TRBJ2-3	NA	TGTGCCAGCATCCTTGAGACTAGTAAAGATACGCAGTATTTT	CASILETSKDTQYF
NA	TRBV6-6	TRBJ2-7	few	TGTGCCAGCAGTTACTTGACAGGAAACGAGCAGTACTTC	CASSYLTGNEQYF
NA	TRBV4-3	TRBJ1-2	few	TGCGCCAGCAGCCCGGACAGAAATTATGGCTACACCTTC	CASSPDRNYGYTF
NA	TRBV4-3	TRBJ2-1	few	TGCGCCAGCAGCCAAGTGGCCAGGGGACCCTCCAATGAGCAGTTCTTC	CASSQVARGPSNEQFF
NA	TRBV12-3/TRBV12-4	TRBJ1-5	few	TGTGCCAGCAGTTTAGGTGGACCGACCATTCATAGCAATCAGCCCCAGCATTTT	CASSLGGPTIHSNQPQHF
NA	TRBV25-1	TRBJ2-1	NA	TGTGCCAGCAGCCAGCAAGGGGGCAATGAGCAGTTCTTC	CASSQQGGNEQFF
NA	TRBV6-2/TRBV6-3	TRBJ2-2	few	TGTGCCTCAGGGGTCGGCGGAAGAGCGGCCTCGAACACCGGGGAGCTGTTTTTT	CASGVGGRAASNTGELFF
NA	TRBV28	TRBJ1-6	many	TGTGCCAGCAGTTCGAGGGGGGCGTCACCCCTCCACTTT	CASSSRGASPLHF
NA	TRBV7-2	TRBJ2-7	NA	TGTGCCAGCAGCCCGGACGCATACTACGAGCAGTACTTC	CASSPDAYYEQYF
NA	TRBV10-3	TRBJ1-6	NA	TGTGCCATCAGTGAGTTGTGGAGCAATTCACCCCTCCACTTT	CAISELWSNSPLHF
NA	TRBV20-1	TRBJ2-2	many	TGCAGTGCCGACCTGGGAAGCACCGGGGAGCTGTTTTTT	CSADLGSTGELFF
NA	TRBV12-3/TRBV12-4	TRBJ2-2	NA	TGTGCCAGCAGTTACGACCTCATGGGAAACACCGGGGAGCTGTTTTTT	CASSYDLMGNTGELFF
NA	TRBV12-3/TRBV12-4	TRBJ2-5	few	TGTGCCAGCAGTCCCCGGGGGACCCAGTACTTC	CASSPRGTQYF
NA	TRBV9	TRBJ2-3	few	TGTGCCAGCAGCGTAGACCCCCAACGCACAGATACGCAGTATTTT	CASSVDPQRTDTQYF
NA	TRBV7-9	TRBJ2-3	NA	TGTGCCAGCAGCTTAGAATTTCAGCTCATGGCGCAGTATTTT	CASSLEFQLMAQYF
NA	TRBV12-3/TRBV12-4	TRBJ2-2	few	TGTGCCAGCAGTTTAATGGGGAGCCTGAGGGCCGGGGAGCTGTTTTTT	CASSLMGSLRAGELFF
NA	TRBV11-1	TRBJ2-7	NA	TGTGCCAGCAGCCTTAGCGCGGACAGAAATTCCTACGAGCAGTACTTC	CASSLSADRNSYEQYF
TRBD2	TRBV12-3/TRBV12-4	TRBJ2-3	many	TGTGCCAGCAGTTTCCAACTAGCGGGGGCCAGCACAGATACGCAGTATTTT	CASSFQLAGASTDTQYF
NA	TRBV7-3	TRBJ2-2	NA	TGTGCCAATACAAGGAGGGGGCGGATCGGGGAGCTGTTTTTT	CANTRRGRIGELFF
NA	TRBV18	TRBJ2-1	NA	TGTGCCAGCTCCGCCGAGACCGCGAGGCTACACAATGAGCAGTTCTTC	CASSAETARLHNEQFF